The TCR beta chain described here comes from a study of OX40 agonist ivuxolimab in advanced cancers. There are 16 residues in the CDR3. CDR1 and CDR2 (germline): SGDLS, YYNGEE. V was pared by 0 bases and J by 5 bases, with 5 bases of the junction left unmatched. TCRdb keeps only in-frame clones here, not all; method: immunoSEQ multiplex PCR. The sample lists about 80,000 clones, approximately 86% seen once, with 1.5% to 2.5% in the top ten. The specimen comprised CD4+ or CD8+ T cells sorted from blood, sampled in a trial of the OX40 agonist ivuxolimab. This chain uses TRBV9 with TRBJ2-3; 11 nucleotides agree with TRBD1. The sequence derives from an adult with an advanced solid tumor such as melanoma, head and neck, liver or kidney cancer. The CDR3 protein is CASSVGTGGFIDTQYF. CDR3 in DNA: TGTGCCAGCAGCGTAGGGACAGGGGGCTTCATAGATACGCAGTATTTT.